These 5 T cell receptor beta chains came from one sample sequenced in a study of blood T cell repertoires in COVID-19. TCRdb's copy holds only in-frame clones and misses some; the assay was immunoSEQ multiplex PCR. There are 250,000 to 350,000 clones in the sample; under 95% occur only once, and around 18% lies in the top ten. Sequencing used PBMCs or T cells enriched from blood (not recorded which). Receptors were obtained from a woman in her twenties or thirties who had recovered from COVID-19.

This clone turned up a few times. The DNA for the CDR3 is TGCAGCGTTGCAGGGGGCGCAGCCGGGGAGCTGTTTTTT. It translates to CSVAGGAAGELFF. The rearrangement joins TRBV29-1 to TRBJ2-2, with TRBD1 identical over 8 bases. The CDR3 runs to 13 residues. The germline V gene encodes CDR1 SQVTM and CDR2 ANQGSEA. Trimming took 4 bases from V and 6 from J; bases not matched to a gene: 4.

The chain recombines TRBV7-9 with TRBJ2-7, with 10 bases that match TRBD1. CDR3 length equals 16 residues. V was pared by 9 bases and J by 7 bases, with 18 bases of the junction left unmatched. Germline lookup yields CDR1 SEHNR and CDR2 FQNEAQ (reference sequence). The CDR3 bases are TGTGCCAGGAGGCCCCCCCCGGGACAGGGGTTGCTTGAGCAGTACTTC. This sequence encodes CARRPPPGQGLLEQYF.

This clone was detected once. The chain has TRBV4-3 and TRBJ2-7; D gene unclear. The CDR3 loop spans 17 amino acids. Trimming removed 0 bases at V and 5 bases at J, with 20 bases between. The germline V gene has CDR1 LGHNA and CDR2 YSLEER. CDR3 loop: CASSQDKSLVFVHEQYF. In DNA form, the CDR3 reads TGCGCCAGCAGCCAAGATAAGTCGTTAGTCTTCGTCCACGAGCAGTACTTC.

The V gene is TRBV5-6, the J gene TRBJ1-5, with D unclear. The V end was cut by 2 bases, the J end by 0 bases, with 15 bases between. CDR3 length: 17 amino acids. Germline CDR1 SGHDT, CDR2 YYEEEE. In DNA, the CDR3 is TGTGCCAGCAGCTTAGGTGGTGGGCGTAATAGCAATCAGCCCCAGCATTTT. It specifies CASSLGGGRNSNQPQHF.

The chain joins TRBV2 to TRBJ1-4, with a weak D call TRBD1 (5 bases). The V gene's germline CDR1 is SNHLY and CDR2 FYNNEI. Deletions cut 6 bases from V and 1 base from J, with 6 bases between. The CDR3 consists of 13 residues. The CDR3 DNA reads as TGTGCCAGCAGGGGGCAAACTAATGAAAAACTGTTTTTT. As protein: CASRGQTNEKLFF.